This T cell receptor (beta chain) emerged from a study of T cells in Graves' hyperthyroidism and ophthalmopathy. There are a few counts of this clonotype. V lost 6 bases, J lost 2 bases, and 6 bases stayed unmatched. The germline CDR1 and CDR2 sequences are LNHNV and YYDKDF (reference sequence). The CDR3 is made up of 16 amino acids. There were TCR beta CDR3 regions amplified from RNA transcripts. With the HTBI primer set, the TCR CDR3 went through a first round of RT-PCR. TCRdb used MiXCR to reprocess the multiplex PCR reads, holding one entry per CDR3 protein. The sample lists 410,000 or so distinct CDR3 sequences; about 14% were seen once.

This sequence was found in a young man with Graves' ophthalmopathy. The chain uses TRBV15 and TRBJ2-2; 10 bases are a match to TRBD2. The source material was blood. The CDR3 nucleotides read TGTGCCACCAGGTTTAGCGGGGGGCGAAACACCGGGGAGCTGTTTTTT. Protein sequence: CATRFSGGRNTGELFF.